Sequencing of this T cell receptor (beta chain) was carried out in a study of spatial heterogeneity in lung cancer. Study conclusions and caveats: Tumor mutation counts were tracked by expanded intratumoral alpha and beta TCR counts.

Details on this clonotype: What it recognizes is unknown.

Germline V gene lookup returns CDR1 DFQATT and CDR2 SNEGSKA (reference sequence). The V and J ends lost 0 bases and 4 bases, in that order; junction bases with no gene match: 11. This CDR3 contains 18 residues. The time point here: sample taken at primary tumor resection. Patients with untreated early-stage non-small cell lung cancer, numbering approximately 79, were the donors. TCRdb reanalysed the 5' RACE reads using MiXCR and keeps one entry per CDR3 protein. The sample holds roughly 1,500 distinct CDR3 sequences, around a sixth seen once. The clonotype was recovered from a male donor with early-stage non-small cell lung cancer. Specimen: lung tumor tissue, collected at surgery. This sequence joins TRBV20-1 and TRBJ2-7; 14 bases map to TRBD2. CDR3: CSARDLTSGRATGYEQYF. The CDR3 DNA follows: TGCAGTGCTAGAGATCTGACTAGCGGGAGGGCCACAGGTTACGAGCAGTACTTC.